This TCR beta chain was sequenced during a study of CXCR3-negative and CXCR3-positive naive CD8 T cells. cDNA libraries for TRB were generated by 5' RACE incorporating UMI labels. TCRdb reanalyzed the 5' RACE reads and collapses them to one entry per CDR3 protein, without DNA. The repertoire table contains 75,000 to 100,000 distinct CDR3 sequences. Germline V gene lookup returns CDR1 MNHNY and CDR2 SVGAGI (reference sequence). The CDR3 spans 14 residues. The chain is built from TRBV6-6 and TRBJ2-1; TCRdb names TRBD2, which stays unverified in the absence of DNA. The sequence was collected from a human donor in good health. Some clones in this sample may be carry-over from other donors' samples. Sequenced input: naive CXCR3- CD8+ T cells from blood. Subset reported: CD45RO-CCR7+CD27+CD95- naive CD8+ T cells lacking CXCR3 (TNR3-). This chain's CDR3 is CASSLSGPSNEQFF.